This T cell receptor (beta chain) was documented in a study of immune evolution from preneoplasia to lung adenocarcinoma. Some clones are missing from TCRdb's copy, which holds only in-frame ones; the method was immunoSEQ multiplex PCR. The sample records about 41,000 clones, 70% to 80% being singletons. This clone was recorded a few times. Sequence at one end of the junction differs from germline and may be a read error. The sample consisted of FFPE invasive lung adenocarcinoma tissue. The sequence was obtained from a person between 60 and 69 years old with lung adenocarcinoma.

The CDR3 protein is CASSLQYGWAF. The CDR3 DNA follows: TGTGCCAGCAGCCTCCAGTATGGCTGGGCCTTC. The gene calls are TRBV28 and TRBJ1-2; D call uncertain. The CDR3 loop spans 11 amino acids. Germline V lookup: CDR1 MDHEN, CDR2 SYDVKM.